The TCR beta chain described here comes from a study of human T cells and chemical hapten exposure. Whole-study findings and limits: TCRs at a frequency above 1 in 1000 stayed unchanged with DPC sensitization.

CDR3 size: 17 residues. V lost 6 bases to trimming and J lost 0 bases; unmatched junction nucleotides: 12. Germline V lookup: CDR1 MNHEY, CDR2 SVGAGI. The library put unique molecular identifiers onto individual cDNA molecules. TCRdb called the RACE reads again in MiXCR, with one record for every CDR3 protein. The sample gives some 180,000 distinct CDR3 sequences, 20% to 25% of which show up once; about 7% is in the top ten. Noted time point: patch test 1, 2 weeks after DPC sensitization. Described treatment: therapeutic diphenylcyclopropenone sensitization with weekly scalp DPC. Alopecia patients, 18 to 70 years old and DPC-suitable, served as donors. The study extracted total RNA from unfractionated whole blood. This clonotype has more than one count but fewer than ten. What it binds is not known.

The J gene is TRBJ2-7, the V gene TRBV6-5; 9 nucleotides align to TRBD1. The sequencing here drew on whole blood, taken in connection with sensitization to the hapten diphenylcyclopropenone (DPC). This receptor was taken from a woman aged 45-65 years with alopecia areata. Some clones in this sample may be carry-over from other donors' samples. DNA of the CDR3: TGTGCCAGCAGCCGGACAGGGGAGCCGACTACCTCCTACGAGCAGTACTTC. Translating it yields CASSRTGEPTTSYEQYF.